The TCR beta chain described here comes from a study of identical twins. Findings and limits, study-wide: The more abundant beta clonotypes in cord blood had fewer insertions, and memory repertoires did not show this.

The CDR3 has 14 amino acids. Germline V lookup: CDR1 LGHNA, CDR2 YNFKEQ. V shed 9 bases and J 5 bases; nucleotides not matched to a gene: 7. Template switching added a universal primer site, and cDNA bore unique molecular identifiers. MiXCR, run by TCRdb on the 5' RACE reads, gives a single entry per CDR3 protein. Among 350,000 to 500,000 distinct CDR3 sequences, roughly 20% were seen once, and the ten largest hold roughly an eighth. In the case of this clonotype: The antigen is unknown.

The sequencing sample was made of naive T cells sorted from blood. This clonotype was obtained from a man aged 50 to 59 in good health. The chain employs TRBV4-2 and TRBJ2-1, with TRBD2 matching 10 bases. The CDR3 is CASQTSGPNNEQFF. CDR3 bases: TGTGCCAGTCAGACTAGCGGGCCAAACAATGAGCAGTTCTTC.